The clone carrying this TCR beta chain has ten or more counts. These data come from a study of CD8 T cells in ankylosing spondylitis. The CDR3 has 12 residues. V was pared by 4 bases and J by 6 bases, with 13 bases between. CDR1 is SQVTM, CDR2 ANQGSEA, per germline. The authors made TCR beta libraries by quantitative 5'-RACE with molecular barcodes. TCRdb reanalysed the 5' RACE reads using MiXCR and keeps one entry per CDR3 protein. Of 210,000 or so distinct CDR3 sequences in the sample, approximately 7.6% are singletons; the top ten hold around 4.9%. What was sequenced was blood, either unsorted or a sorted T cell fraction (not recorded which). This sequence joins TRBV29-1 and TRBJ2-7, with D uncertain. This TCR was recovered from a female donor with ankylosing spondylitis or in good health (not recorded which). The CDR3 protein is CSVGRNGIEQYF. The CDR3 coding sequence is TGCAGCGTTGGGCGGAATGGGATCGAGCAGTACTTC.